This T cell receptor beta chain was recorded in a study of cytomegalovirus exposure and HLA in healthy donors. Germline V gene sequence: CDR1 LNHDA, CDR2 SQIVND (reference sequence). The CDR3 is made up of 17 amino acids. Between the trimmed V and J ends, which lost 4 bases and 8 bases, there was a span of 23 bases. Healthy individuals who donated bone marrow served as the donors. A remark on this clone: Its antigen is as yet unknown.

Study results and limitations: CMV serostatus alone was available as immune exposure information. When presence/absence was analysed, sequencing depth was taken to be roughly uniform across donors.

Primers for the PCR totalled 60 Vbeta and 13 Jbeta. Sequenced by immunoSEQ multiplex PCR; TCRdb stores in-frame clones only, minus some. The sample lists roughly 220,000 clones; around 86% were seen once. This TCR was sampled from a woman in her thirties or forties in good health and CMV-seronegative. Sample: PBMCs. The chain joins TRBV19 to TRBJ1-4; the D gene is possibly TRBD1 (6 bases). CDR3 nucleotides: TGTGCCAGTAGTACCGGCCTAAACCGCTTAACAGGGGAAAAACTGTTTTTT. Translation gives CASSTGLNRLTGEKLFF.